This TCR beta chain was recovered during a study of vaccination and CD4 T cells after COVID-19. On the study more broadly: Blood was drawn a median about 75 days post second dose, range 14 to 241. The stimulus for the cells was overlapping spike peptides derived from SARS-CoV-2, HCoV-NL63, HCoV-OC43 and HCoV-229E.

Specified time point: late sampling 161 to 241 days after vaccination in three convalescent patients. Stated treatment: roughly 10-day PBMC culture with coronavirus spike peptide pools or control peptides (ViraFEST assay). Each well received 2 million to 2.5 million PBMCs, cultured with roughly 9.9 IU/ml IL-2 and 9 to 10 ug/ml peptide pools. Each of days 3 and 7 saw half the medium replaced by fresh IL-2 medium. Remarks on this clonotype: Antigen unknown.

V lost 4 bases and J lost 7, with 5 bases in between. Germline V gives CDR1 MNHNS, CDR2 SASEGT. CDR3 length: 12 amino acids. An Oncomine TCR Beta short-read assay was used to sequence the DNA from cultured CD4+ T cells. TCRdb independently ran MiXCR on the PCR reads; one entry per CDR3 protein. Among 20,000 to 25,000 distinct CDR3 sequences listed, 30% to 35% were seen once. This rearrangement joins TRBV6-1 to TRBJ1-6; the D is unclear. The specimen comprised CD4+ T cells from blood, cultured in vitro, sampled about 7 months after SARS-CoV-2 vaccination. The receptor comes from a human donor who had recovered from COVID-19. This CDR3 reads CASSVRNSPLHF. The DNA for the CDR3 is TGTGCCAGCAGTGTCAGGAATTCACCCCTCCACTTT.